What follows are 9 T cell receptor beta chains derived from one specimen sequenced in a study of OX40 agonist ivuxolimab in advanced cancers. Some clones are missing from TCRdb's copy, which holds only in-frame ones; the method was immunoSEQ multiplex PCR. The table includes some 57,000 clones, approximately 87% detected once. The material sequenced was CD4+ or CD8+ T cells sorted from blood, taken in a trial of the OX40 agonist ivuxolimab. All receptors derive from an adult with an advanced solid tumor such as melanoma, head and neck, liver or kidney cancer.

This clone was seen just once. Written as DNA, the CDR3 is TGTGCCAGCAGCCAAGATCACAGCGGGGTGTACAATGAGCAGTTCTTC. It specifies CASSQDHSGVYNEQFF. V is TRBV4-2 and J is TRBJ2-1; TRBD2 agrees at 7 bases. The CDR3 is made up of 16 amino acids. Germline CDR1 and CDR2: LGHNA and YNFKEQ. The V segment lost 0 bases and the J segment 4 bases; nucleotides outside the gene matches: 6.

The chain has TRBV7-8 and TRBJ2-5; TRBD1 matches at 7 bases. Germline V CDR1 and CDR2: SGHVS, FQNEAQ. The CDR3 has 16 amino acids. With V trimmed by 5 bases and J by 1 base, 10 bases remained unmatched. The CDR3 DNA reads as TGTGCCAGCAGCATTGGACTGGACAGGCCCCAAGAGACCCAGTACTTC. This encodes CASSIGLDRPQETQYF.

The V and J genes are TRBV7-2 and TRBJ2-6; TRBD1 matches at 7 bases. This CDR3 has 18 residues. Trimming at V came to 1 base and at J to 6 bases, leaving 12 bases not matched to a gene. Germline V gene data show CDR1 as SGHTA and CDR2 as FQGNSA. The CDR3 bases are TGTGCCAGCAGCTTAGGGACAGGACCCTTAAGTGTGGCCAACGTCCTGACTTTC. Translating it yields CASSLGTGPLSVANVLTF.

The chain links TRBV7-9 to TRBJ2-4, with 9 bases aligning to TRBD2. V gave up 1 base and J gave up 8 bases; unmatched junction bases: 6. This CDR3 is built from 15 residues. Germline V gives CDR1 SEHNR, CDR2 FQNEAQ (reference sequence). This chain's CDR3 is CASSLESSGSDIQYF. For the CDR3, the DNA is TGTGCCAGCAGCTTAGAGAGTAGCGGGAGCGACATTCAGTACTTC.

The V gene is TRBV5-4, the J gene TRBJ1-2, with D unclear. The CDR3 runs 13 residues. The germline gives CDR1 SGHNT, CDR2 YYREEE (reference sequence). V was pared by 2 bases and J by 3 bases, with 8 bases between. For the CDR3, the DNA is TGTGCCAGCAGCTTCGGCGGGGACTATGGCTACACCTTC. This encodes CASSFGGDYGYTF. The full variable domain, completed using reference TRBV5-4 and TRBJ1-2, is ETGVTQSPTHLIKTRGQQVTLRCSSQSGHNTVSWYQQALGQGPQFIFQYYREEENGRGNFPPRFSGLQFPNYSSELNVNALELDDSALYLCASSFGGDYGYTFGSGTRLTVV.

V usage is TRBV18 and J usage is TRBJ2-3; D gene ambiguous. Trimming removed 5 bases at V and 4 bases at J, with 13 bases between. The CDR3 contains 14 residues. CDR1 KGHSH and CDR2 LQKENI come from the germline V gene. CDR3 DNA: TGTGCCAGCTCAGACCCAGCCTACCCAGATACGCAGTATTTT. Translating gives CASSDPAYPDTQYF.

The chain carries TRBV6-5 and TRBJ2-2; D tentatively reads TRBD1 or TRBD2 (5 bases each). Trimming cost V 4 bases and J 2 bases, with 14 bases left between them. The germline V gene has CDR1 MNHEY and CDR2 SVGAGI. The length of the CDR3 is 16 residues. The CDR3 DNA reads as TGTGCCAGCAGTTCCCCAGGAAGGGACAACACCGGGGAGCTGTTTTTT. This translates into CASSSPGRDNTGELFF.

The rearrangement uses TRBV29-1 and TRBJ2-7; weak D call: TRBD1 (6 bases). Germline V gene data show CDR1 as SQVTM and CDR2 as ANQGSEA. V shed 2 bases and J shed 7 bases, with 18 bases lying between them. CDR3 length: 14 residues. The CDR3 reads CSVELRGGKGEQYF. The CDR3 bases are TGCAGCGTTGAACTAAGAGGGGGTAAGGGGGAGCAGTACTTC.

The chain is built from TRBV30 and TRBJ2-2, with a weak D call TRBD1 (5 bases). Trimming left V 7 bases short and J 4 bases short, with 22 bases between. CDR1 and CDR2 (germline): GTSNPN, SVGIG (reference sequence). The CDR3 is made up of 16 amino acids. The CDR3 DNA follows: TGTGCCTACGAGATAGGGTGGGGCGCGGCCACCGGGGAGCTGTTTTTT. Amino acids: CAYEIGWGAATGELFF.